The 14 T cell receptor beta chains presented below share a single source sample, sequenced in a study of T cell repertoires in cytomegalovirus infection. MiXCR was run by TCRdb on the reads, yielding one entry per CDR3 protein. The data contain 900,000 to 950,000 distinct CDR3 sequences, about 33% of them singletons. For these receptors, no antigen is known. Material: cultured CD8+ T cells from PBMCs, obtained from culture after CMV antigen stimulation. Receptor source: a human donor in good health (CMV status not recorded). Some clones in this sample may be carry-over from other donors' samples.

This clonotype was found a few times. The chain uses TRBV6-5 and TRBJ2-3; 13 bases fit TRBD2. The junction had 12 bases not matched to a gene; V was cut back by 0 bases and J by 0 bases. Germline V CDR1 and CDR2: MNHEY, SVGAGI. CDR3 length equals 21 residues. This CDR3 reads CASSYSARTSGGSSSTDTQYF. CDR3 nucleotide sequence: TGTGCCAGCAGTTACTCAGCACGGACTAGCGGGGGTTCCTCTAGCACAGATACGCAGTATTTT.

For the CDR3, the DNA is TGTGCCAGCCCCGGGGAGCGGCTGGTCGATGGAAACACCATATATTTT. The encoded protein is CASPGERLVDGNTIYF. J is TRBJ1-3 and V is TRBV12-3 or TRBV12-4, with unresolved D. The CDR3 covers 16 residues. V shed 8 bases and J shed 3 bases, with 20 bases lying between them.

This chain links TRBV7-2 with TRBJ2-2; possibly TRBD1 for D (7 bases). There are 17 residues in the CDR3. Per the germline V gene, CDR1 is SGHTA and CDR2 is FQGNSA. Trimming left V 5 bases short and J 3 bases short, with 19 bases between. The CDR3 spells CASSVPRGEGHTGELFF. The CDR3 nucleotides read TGTGCCAGCAGCGTTCCCAGGGGGGAAGGACACACCGGGGAGCTGTTTTTT.

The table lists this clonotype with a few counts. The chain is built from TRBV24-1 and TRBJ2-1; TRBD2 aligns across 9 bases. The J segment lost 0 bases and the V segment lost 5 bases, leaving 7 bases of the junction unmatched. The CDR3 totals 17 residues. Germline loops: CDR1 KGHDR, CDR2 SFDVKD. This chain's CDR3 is CATSGSSGVNSYNEQFF. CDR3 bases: TGTGCCACCAGTGGGTCTAGCGGGGTTAACTCCTACAATGAGCAGTTCTTC.

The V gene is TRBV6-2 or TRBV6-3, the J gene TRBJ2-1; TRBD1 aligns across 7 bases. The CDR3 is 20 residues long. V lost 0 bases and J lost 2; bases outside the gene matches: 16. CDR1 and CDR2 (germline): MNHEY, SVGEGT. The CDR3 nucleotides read TGTGCCAGCAGTTACTCGTCCTTAGGGGAAAGGGGACAGCCCTACAATGAGCAGTTCTTC. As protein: CASSYSSLGERGQPYNEQFF.

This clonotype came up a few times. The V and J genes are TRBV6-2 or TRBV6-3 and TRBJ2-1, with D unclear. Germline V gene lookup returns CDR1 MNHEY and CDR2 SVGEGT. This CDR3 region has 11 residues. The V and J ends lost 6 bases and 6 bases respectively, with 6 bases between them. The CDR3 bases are TGTGCCAGCAGGACCACCAATGAGCAGTTCTTC. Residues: CASRTTNEQFF.

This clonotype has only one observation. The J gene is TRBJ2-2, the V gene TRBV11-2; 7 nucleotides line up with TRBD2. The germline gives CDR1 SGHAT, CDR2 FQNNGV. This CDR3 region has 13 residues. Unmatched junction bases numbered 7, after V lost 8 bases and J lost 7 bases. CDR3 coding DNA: TGTGCCAGCGGCACTAGCGTCCACGGGGAGCTGTTTTTT. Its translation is CASGTSVHGELFF.

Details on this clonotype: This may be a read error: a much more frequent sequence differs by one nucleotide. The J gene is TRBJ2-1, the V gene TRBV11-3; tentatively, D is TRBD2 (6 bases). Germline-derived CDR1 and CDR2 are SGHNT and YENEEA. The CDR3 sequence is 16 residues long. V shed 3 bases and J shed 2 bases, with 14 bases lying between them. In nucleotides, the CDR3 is TGTGCCAGCAGCTTTCTCCGTGGGGGGACCTACAATGAGCAGTTCTTC. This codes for CASSFLRGGTYNEQFF.

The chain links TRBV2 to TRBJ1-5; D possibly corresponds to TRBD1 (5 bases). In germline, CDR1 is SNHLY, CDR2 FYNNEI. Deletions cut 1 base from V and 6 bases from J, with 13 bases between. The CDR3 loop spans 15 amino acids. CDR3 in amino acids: CASSEGGGHPQPQHF. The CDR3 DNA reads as TGTGCCAGCAGTGAAGGGGGAGGACATCCTCAGCCCCAGCATTTT.

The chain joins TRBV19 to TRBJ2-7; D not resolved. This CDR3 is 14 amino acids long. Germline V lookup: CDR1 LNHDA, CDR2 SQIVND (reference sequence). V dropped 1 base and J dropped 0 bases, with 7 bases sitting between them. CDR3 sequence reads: CASSIVGTSYEQYF. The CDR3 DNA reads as TGTGCCAGTAGTATAGTTGGAACCTCCTACGAGCAGTACTTC. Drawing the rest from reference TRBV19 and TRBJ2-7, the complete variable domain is DGGITQSPKYLFRKEGQNVTLSCEQNLNHDAMYWYRQDPGQGLRLIYYSQIVNDFQKGDIAEGYSVSREKKESFPLTVTSAQKNPTAFYLCASSIVGTSYEQYFGPGTRLTVT.

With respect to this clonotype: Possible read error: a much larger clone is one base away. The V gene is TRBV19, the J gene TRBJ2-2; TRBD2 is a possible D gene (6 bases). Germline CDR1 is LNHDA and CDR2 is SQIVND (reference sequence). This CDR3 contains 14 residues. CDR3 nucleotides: TGTGCCAGTAGTTGGGGCGGGGTCACCGGGGTGCTGTTTTTT. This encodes CASSWGGVTGVLFF.

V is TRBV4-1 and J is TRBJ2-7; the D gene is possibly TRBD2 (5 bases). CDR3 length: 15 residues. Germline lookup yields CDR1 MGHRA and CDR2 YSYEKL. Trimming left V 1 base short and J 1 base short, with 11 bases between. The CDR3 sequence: CASSQGSPGSYEQYF. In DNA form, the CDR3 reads TGCGCCAGCAGCCAAGGGAGTCCGGGGTCCTACGAGCAGTACTTC.

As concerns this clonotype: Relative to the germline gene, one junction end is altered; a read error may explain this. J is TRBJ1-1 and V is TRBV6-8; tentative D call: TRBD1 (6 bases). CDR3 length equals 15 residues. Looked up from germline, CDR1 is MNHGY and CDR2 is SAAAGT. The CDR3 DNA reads TGTGTCAGCTCCAGGGGAATTGATTTGAACACTGAAGCTTTCTTT. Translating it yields CVSSRGIDLNTEAFF.

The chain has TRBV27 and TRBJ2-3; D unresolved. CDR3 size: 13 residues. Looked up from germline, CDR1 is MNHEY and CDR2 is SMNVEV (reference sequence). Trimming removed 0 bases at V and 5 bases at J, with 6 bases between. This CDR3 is CASSLSWLDTQYF. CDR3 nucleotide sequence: TGTGCCAGCAGTTTATCGTGGCTAGATACGCAGTATTTT.